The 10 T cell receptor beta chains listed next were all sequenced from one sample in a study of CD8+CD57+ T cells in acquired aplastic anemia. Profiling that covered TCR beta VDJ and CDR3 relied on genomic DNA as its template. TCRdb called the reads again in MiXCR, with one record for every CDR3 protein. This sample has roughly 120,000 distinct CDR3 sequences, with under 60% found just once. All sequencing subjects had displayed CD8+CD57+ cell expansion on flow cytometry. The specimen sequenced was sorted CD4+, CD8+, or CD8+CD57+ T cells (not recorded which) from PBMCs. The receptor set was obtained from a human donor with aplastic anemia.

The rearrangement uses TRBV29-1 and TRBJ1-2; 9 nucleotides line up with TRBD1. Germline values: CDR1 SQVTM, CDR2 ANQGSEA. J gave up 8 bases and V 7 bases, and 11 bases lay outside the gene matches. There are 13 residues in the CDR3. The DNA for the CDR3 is TGCAGCGGCACCCTAACAGGGGGCGGCGGCTACACCTTC. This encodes CSGTLTGGGGYTF.

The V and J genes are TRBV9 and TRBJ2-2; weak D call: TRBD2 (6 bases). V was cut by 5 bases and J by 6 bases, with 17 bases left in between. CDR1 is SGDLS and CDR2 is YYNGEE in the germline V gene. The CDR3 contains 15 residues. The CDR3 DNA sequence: TGTGCCAGCAGTCGTAGCGGCGCAGAGGCCGGGGAGCTGTTTTTT. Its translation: CASSRSGAEAGELFF. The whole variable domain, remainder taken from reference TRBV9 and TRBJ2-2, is DSGVTQTPKHLITATGQRVTLRCSPRSGDLSVYWYQQSLDQGLQFLIQYYNGEERAKGNILERFSAQQFPDLHSELNLSSLELGDSALYFCASSRSGAEAGELFFGEGSRLTVL.

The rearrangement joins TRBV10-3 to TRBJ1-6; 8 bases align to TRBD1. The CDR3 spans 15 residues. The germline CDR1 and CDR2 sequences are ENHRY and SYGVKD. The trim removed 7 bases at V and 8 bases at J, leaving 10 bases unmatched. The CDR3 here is CAINDPGQGDSPLHF. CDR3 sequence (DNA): TGTGCCATCAATGACCCCGGACAGGGTGATTCACCCCTCCACTTT.

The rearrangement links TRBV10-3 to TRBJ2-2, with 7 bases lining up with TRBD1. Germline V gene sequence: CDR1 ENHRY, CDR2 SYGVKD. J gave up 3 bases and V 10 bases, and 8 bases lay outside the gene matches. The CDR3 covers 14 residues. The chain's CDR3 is CATRVTGDTGELFF. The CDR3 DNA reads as TGTGCCACCAGAGTAACAGGGGACACCGGGGAGCTGTTTTTT.

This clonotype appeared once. CDR3 DNA: TGTGCCAGTAGTATGACAGGGAGATCTTATGGCTACACCTTC. Protein product: CASSMTGRSYGYTF. The chain carries TRBV19 and TRBJ1-2, with 7 bases identical to TRBD1. The CDR3 has 14 amino acids. The germline V gene has CDR1 LNHDA and CDR2 SQIVND (reference sequence). J lost 5 bases, V lost 3 bases, and 6 bases had no gene match. The full variable domain, its missing parts supplied by reference TRBV19 and TRBJ1-2, is DGGITQSPKYLFRKEGQNVTLSCEQNLNHDAMYWYRQDPGQGLRLIYYSQIVNDFQKGDIAEGYSVSREKKESFPLTVTSAQKNPTAFYLCASSMTGRSYGYTFGSGTRLTVV.

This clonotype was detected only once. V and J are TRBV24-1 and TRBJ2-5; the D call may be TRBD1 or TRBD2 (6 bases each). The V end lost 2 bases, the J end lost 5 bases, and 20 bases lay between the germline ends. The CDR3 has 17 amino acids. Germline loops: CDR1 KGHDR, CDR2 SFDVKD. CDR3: CATSDSVPGAAGETQYF. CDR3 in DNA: TGTGCCACCAGTGATTCGGTTCCGGGGGCTGCAGGGGAGACCCAGTACTTC.

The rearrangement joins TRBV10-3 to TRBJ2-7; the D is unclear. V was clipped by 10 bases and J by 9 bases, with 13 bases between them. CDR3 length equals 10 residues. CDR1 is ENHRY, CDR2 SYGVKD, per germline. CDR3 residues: CAKDPLRQYF. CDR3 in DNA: TGTGCCAAAGACCCTCTCCGGCAGTACTTC.

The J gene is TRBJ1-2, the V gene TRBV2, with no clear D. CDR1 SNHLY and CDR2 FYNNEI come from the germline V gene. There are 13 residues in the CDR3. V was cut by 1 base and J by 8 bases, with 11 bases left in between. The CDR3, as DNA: TGTGCCAGCAGTGAAGAGGAGGGTGGAGGCTACACCTTC. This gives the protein CASSEEEGGGYTF.

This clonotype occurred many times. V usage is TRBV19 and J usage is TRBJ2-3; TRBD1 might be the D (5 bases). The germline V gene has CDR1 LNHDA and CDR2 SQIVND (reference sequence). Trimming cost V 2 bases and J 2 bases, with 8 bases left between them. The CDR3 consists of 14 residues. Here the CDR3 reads CASSILGDTDTQYF. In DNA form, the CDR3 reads TGTGCCAGTAGTATATTAGGGGACACAGATACGCAGTATTTT.

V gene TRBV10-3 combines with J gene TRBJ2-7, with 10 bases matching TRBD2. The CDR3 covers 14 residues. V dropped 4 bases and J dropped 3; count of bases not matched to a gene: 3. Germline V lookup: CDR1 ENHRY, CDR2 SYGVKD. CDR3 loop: CAISVPSGSYEQYF. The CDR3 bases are TGTGCCATCAGTGTACCTAGCGGGAGCTACGAGCAGTACTTC.